This record covers a single T cell receptor (beta chain). Its specific antigen is unknown. The input lacks base qualities; no much larger clone sits a single base away. This record belongs to a study of radiation and T cells in renal cell carcinoma (TCRdb year 2020). For the study in its entirety: In total, about 50 samples underwent TCR beta sequencing: about 26 tumors plus 27 peripheral blood samples. The final blood draw was performed at 4 weeks after radiation, at the same time as nephrectomy. Across all 53 samples, 4,016,671 unique CDR3 nucleotide sequences encoding about 2.4 million unique CDR3 amino acid sequences were identified. Overall study results and their limits: Changes in the blood repertoire were not tracked past 4 weeks after treatment. Effects of radiation dose or scheduling on the TCR repertoire could not be addressed with the single-armed trial design. In blood, the top tumor clonotypes increased from baseline to 2 weeks after radiation and then shrank by 4 weeks, which suggests a temporary expansion of tumor-resident clones. Because pretreatment tumor biopsies were not available, the study could not determine whether clonotypes were already present within the tumor at baseline.

TCR beta libraries were generated from genomic DNA with the immunoSEQ kit, following the manufacturer's recommendations. Library preparation used a first multiplex PCR with proprietary primers, then a second PCR adding unique barcodes, with bead cleanups after each round. Each sample batch included a kit-provided positive control reaction and a negative control reaction. The final libraries were assessed on an Agilent 4200 TapeStation D1000 ScreenTape, pooled by volume, and quantified by qPCR. An Illumina NextSeq500 fitted with a MidOutput 150-cycle cartridge performed the sequencing, running 156 Read1 cycles and 15 Index1 cycles with the kit's custom primers. The pooled library was loaded at roughly 0.98 pM with a roughly 22% PhiX control spike-in. On the study's bioinformatics: Vendor-processed data were analyzed in R, and a clonotype was defined as all T cells sharing the same CDR3 nucleotide sequence. For clone abundance analyses, frequencies were normalized to the 10,000 most abundant clones per sample. Public T cell clones, which averaged fewer than five per sample, were excluded before analysis. Tumor-enriched clonotypes and baseline blood-enriched clonotypes were defined as those with an abundance difference of at least 32-fold between compartments. Clonotypes expanded or contracted between blood time points were identified with a beta-binomial differential abundance model. The Baroni-Urbani and Buser coefficient was used to measure tumor-blood repertoire similarity, and groups were compared with two-tailed Wilcoxon tests in R. Imported from immuneACCESS, the table was reduced by TCRdb to in-frame sequences with V and J called. These copies leave out some clones; in studies compared against another copy, an unresolved V gene accounts for under half, and the cause of the remainder is not known. V and J calls plus clone size are reproduced from that table; the DNA served to infer D and trimming. The sample data list just over 95,000 clones, and about 79% of these were observed just once. The top ten hold roughly 7.9% of the sample.

Per the publication, the time point label means: blood 4 weeks post-SBRT, at nephrectomy. The intended sense of this specimen's treatment or condition label: 15 Gy SBRT to primary tumor, nephrectomy 4 weeks later. Samples came from a clinical trial, in which primary renal cell carcinomas received 15 Gy stereotactic body radiation therapy followed by nephrectomy 4 weeks later. To track tumor-enriched clonotypes, serial peripheral blood was sampled from radiation-treated patients at baseline and at 2 weeks and 4 weeks after SBRT. Every patient's renal cell carcinoma showed clear cell pathology. The QIAamp DNA Blood Mini Kit (Qiagen) was used to prepare genomic DNA for TCR sequencing. The analyses included just those samples that passed every quality control check. From a lookup of the germline V gene (reference sequence), CDR1 and CDR2 are GTSNPN and SVGIG. The CDR3 goes from the cysteine to the phenylalanine over 13 residues. Only the CDR3 portion is preserved as DNA: 39 bases, with reading frame beginning at the first base. Trimming costs V 8 bases and J 2 bases, and their ends lie 12 bases apart.

The source of this sequence is a man in his fifties or sixties with renal cell carcinoma. Sequences were derived from blood, sampled from a patient whose treatment included radiotherapy and nephrectomy. The rearranged chain carries TRBV30 and TRBJ2-2; the D gene is perhaps TRBD2, on 5 matching bases. The DNA sequence follows: TGTGCCAGAGGGCCCGGTAACACCGGGGAGCTGTTTTTT. This translates into CARGPGNTGELFF.